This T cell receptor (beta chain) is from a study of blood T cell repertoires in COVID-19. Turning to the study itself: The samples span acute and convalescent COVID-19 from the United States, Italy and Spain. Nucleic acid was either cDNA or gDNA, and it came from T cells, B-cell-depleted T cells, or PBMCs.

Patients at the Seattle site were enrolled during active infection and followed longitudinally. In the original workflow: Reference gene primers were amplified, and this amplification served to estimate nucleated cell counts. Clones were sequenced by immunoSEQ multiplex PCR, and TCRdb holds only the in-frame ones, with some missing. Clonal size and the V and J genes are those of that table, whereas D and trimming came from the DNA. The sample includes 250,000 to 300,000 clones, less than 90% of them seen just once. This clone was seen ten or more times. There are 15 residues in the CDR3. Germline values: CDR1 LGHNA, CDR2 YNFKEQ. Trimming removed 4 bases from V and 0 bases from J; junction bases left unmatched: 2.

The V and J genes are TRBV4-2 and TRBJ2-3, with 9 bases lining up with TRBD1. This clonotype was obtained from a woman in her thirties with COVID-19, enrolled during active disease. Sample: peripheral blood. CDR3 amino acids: CASSLTGGSTDTQYF. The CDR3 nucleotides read TGTGCCAGCAGCCTGACAGGGGGTAGCACAGATACGCAGTATTTT.